The 30 T cell receptor beta chains below were found in one sample sequenced in a study of blood T cells in healthy people across ages (dated by TCRdb to between 2014 and 2016). Libraries were made using 5' RACE. The sequencing machine was an Illumina HiSeq 2500. A second 7 to 11 cycle PCR used a sample-barcoded 5' primer and a J-beta primer mix. TCRdb cleaned the public reads at Q25 with fastp, built clones with MiXCR and kept in-frame beta chains. Entries are consolidated by CDR3 protein sequence, retaining the most common genes and DNA. The sample table contains hundreds of thousands of distinct CDR3 sequences; only one count was recorded for more than 50% of them. The ten biggest clones cover around 25% of the sample. Input material: blood. The receptor set was obtained from a man aged 35-49 years in good health.

The rearrangement joins TRBV27 to TRBJ1-5; 7 nucleotides align to TRBD1. V shed 5 bases and J 4 bases; nucleotides not matched to a gene: 5. Germline V lookup: CDR1 MNHEY, CDR2 SMNVEV (reference sequence). This CDR3 has 14 amino acids. The CDR3 protein is CASSVRQGNQPQHF. The CDR3 DNA sequence: TGTGCCAGCAGTGTTAGACAGGGAAATCAGCCCCAGCATTTT.

The chain links TRBV29-1 to TRBJ2-3; D not certain. This CDR3 comprises 11 residues. V was pared by 8 bases and J by 0 bases, with 6 bases between. Germline V gives CDR1 SQVTM, CDR2 ANQGSEA. CDR3 sequence reads: CSQSSTDTQYF. As DNA, the CDR3 is TGCAGCCAGTCTAGCACAGATACGCAGTATTTT.

The chain recombines TRBV5-5 with TRBJ2-4; the D is unclear. V lost 4 bases and J lost 5, with 13 bases in between. There are 14 residues in the CDR3. Germline V gene sequence: CDR1 SGHKS, CDR2 YYEKEE (reference sequence). The DNA of the CDR3 is TGTGCCAGCAGCCCGTCTAGGGTGCAAAACATTCAGTACTTC. Translating gives CASSPSRVQNIQYF.

J is TRBJ2-3 and V is TRBV6-4; no reliable D call. Per germline, CDR1 MRHNA and CDR2 SNTAGT. CDR3 size: 12 residues. V was trimmed by 8 bases and J by 4 bases, leaving 10 bases between them. The CDR3 loop reads CASSDEADTQYF. Here the CDR3 DNA reads TGTGCCAGCTCCGACGAGGCAGATACGCAGTATTTT.

This clonotype was counted a few times. The V gene is TRBV7-2, the J gene TRBJ1-4; D call uncertain. V was clipped by 5 bases and J by 11 bases, with 15 bases between them. The CDR3 is 13 residues long. From germline, CDR1 is SGHTA and CDR2 FQGNSA. CDR3 sequence: CASSPDRQGKLFF. The CDR3 nucleotides are TGTGCCAGCAGCCCGGACCGCCAAGGGAAACTGTTTTTT. The full variable domain, rest sourced from reference TRBV7-2 and TRBJ1-4, is GAGVSQSPSNKVTEKGKDVELRCDPISGHTALYWYRQSLGQGLEFLIYFQGNSAPDKSGLPSDRFSAERTGGSVSTLTIQRTQQEDSAVYLCASSPDRQGKLFFGSGTQLSVL.

This clonotype was seen a handful of times. The chain recombines TRBV7-2 with TRBJ2-5; maybe TRBD2 (5 bases). The germline V and J ends were trimmed by 4 bases and 4 bases, with 13 bases remaining between them. The CDR3 contains 14 residues. Germline V gives CDR1 SGHTA, CDR2 FQGNSA. The CDR3 nucleotides are TGTGCCAGCAGCTCCCCCCCGGGGAGAGAGACCCAGTACTTC. Amino acids: CASSSPPGRETQYF.

In its sample, this clonotype was seen a few times. J is TRBJ2-2 and V is TRBV5-1, with D tentatively TRBD1 (5 bases). The CDR3 runs 16 residues. Trimming took 4 bases from V and 0 from J, leaving 13 bases between them. Germline V gene lookup returns CDR1 SGHRS and CDR2 YFSETQ. CDR3 nucleotides: TGCGCCAGCAGCCCGAGACAGCTAACGAACACCGGGGAGCTGTTTTTT. Translation: CASSPRQLTNTGELFF.

This clonotype has just a few counts. The rearrangement links TRBV5-1 to TRBJ2-3; 11 nucleotides line up with TRBD2. The V segment lost 4 bases and the J segment 4 bases; nucleotides outside the gene matches: 2. The CDR3 sequence is 14 residues long. Germline loops: CDR1 SGHRS, CDR2 YFSETQ. The DNA of the CDR3 is TGCGCCAGCAGCCCGGGACTAGCGGCAGATACGCAGTATTTT. Its protein product is CASSPGLAADTQYF. The full variable domain, completed using reference TRBV5-1 and TRBJ2-3, is KAGVTQTPRYLIKTRGQQVTLSCSPISGHRSVSWYQQTPGQGLQFLFEYFSETQRNKGNFPGRFSGRQFSNSRSEMNVSTLELGDSALYLCASSPGLAADTQYFGPGTRLTVL.

The chain is built from TRBV24-1 and TRBJ1-5; 8 nucleotides line up with TRBD1. J lost 15 bases, V lost 4 bases, and 10 bases had no gene match. Germline assignment: CDR1 KGHDR and CDR2 SFDVKD. CDR3 length: 13 residues. The CDR3 region has the DNA TGTGCCACCAGTGACCCCACAGGGGGAGATTGGCATTTT. Amino acid sequence: CATSDPTGGDWHF.

The rearrangement uses TRBV7-9 and TRBJ2-7; 8 positions match TRBD1. The germline V gene encodes CDR1 SEHNR and CDR2 FQNEAQ (reference sequence). Trimming cost V 3 bases and J 10 bases; bases outside gene matches: 17. The CDR3 consists of 16 residues. CDR3 region: CASSLYGTGLRPIQYF. CDR3 nucleotides: TGTGCCAGCAGCTTGTATGGGACAGGCCTTCGCCCGATCCAGTACTTC.

This chain joins TRBV7-3 and TRBJ2-7, with 11 bases matching TRBD1. The CDR3 runs to 16 residues. Germline CDR1 reads SGHTA; CDR2 reads FQGTGA. V gave up 1 base and J gave up 3 bases; unmatched junction bases: 5. The CDR3 nucleotides read TGTGCCAGCAGCTTAATCCCGGGACAGGGGGACTACGAGCAGTACTTC. It encodes CASSLIPGQGDYEQYF.

The gene calls are TRBV5-1 and TRBJ2-5; 8 bases fit TRBD2. J was trimmed by 2 bases and V by 4 bases; bases with no gene match: 10. CDR3 length: 16 residues. Germline V gene data show CDR1 as SGHRS and CDR2 as YFSETQ. CDR3 in DNA: TGCGCCAGCAGCCCGTACTTGACGGGAGGGCAAGAGACCCAGTACTTC. Its protein product is CASSPYLTGGQETQYF.

V gene TRBV3-1 combines with J gene TRBJ2-7; 9 bases agree with TRBD1. V was pared by 4 bases and J by 6 bases, with 1 base of the junction left unmatched. Germline CDR1 LGHDT, CDR2 YNNKEL (reference sequence). The CDR3 sequence is 12 residues long. CDR3 nucleotides: TGTGCCAGCAGCCGGGACAGGGCCGAGCAGTACTTC. It yields the protein CASSRDRAEQYF.

The chain carries TRBV28 and TRBJ2-7, with D perhaps matching TRBD1 (5 bases). The CDR3 has 15 amino acids. The V gene's germline CDR1 is MDHEN and CDR2 SYDVKM. With 3 bases removed from V and 8 bases from J, the gap between germline ends came to 20 bases. The CDR3 DNA is TGTGCCAGCAGTTTTGTAAGGGGCGGACCCCGTCAGCAGTACTTC. This encodes CASSFVRGGPRQQYF.

This clonotype was detected many times. The chain couples TRBV12-3 or TRBV12-4 to TRBJ2-1; D might be TRBD2 (6 bases). The CDR3 spans 15 residues. Trimming removed 5 bases from V and 2 bases from J, with 13 bases in between. The CDR3 nucleotides read TGTGCCAGCAGTCCGTGGGAGGAGGCCTACAATGAGCAGTTCTTC. It codes for CASSPWEEAYNEQFF.

This clonotype showed up just a few times. The chain employs TRBV10-3 and TRBJ1-2; 11 positions agree with TRBD1. CDR1 and CDR2 (germline): ENHRY, SYGVKD. V trimming: 2 bases; J trimming: 6 bases; junction bases outside the gene matches: 2. This CDR3 spans 14 amino acids. The CDR3 nucleotides read TGTGCCATCAGTGAGGGACAGGGGGCTAATGGCTACACCTTC. Translation gives CAISEGQGANGYTF.

This clonotype was counted at least ten times. The chain is built from TRBV4-3 and TRBJ2-7, with D unclear. The CDR3 has 15 residues. In germline, CDR1 is LGHNA, CDR2 YSLEER. With 1 base removed from V and 0 bases from J, the gap between germline ends came to 10 bases. The CDR3 region is CASSQGLASSYEQYF. The CDR3 nucleotides are TGCGCCAGCAGCCAAGGTCTTGCGTCCTCCTACGAGCAGTACTTC.

The gene calls are TRBV24-1 and TRBJ2-5, with 9 nucleotides matching TRBD1. The ends lost 4 bases at V and 5 bases at J; junction bases unmatched: 7. Germline lookup yields CDR1 KGHDR and CDR2 SFDVKD. The CDR3 loop spans 15 amino acids. This CDR3 is CATSDPGQGEETQYF. In nucleotides, the CDR3 is TGTGCCACCAGTGACCCGGGACAGGGAGAGGAGACCCAGTACTTC.

The chain combines TRBV24-1 with TRBJ2-3, with a possible D match to TRBD2 (6 bases). With 1 base removed from V and 1 base from J, the gap between germline ends came to 11 bases. CDR1 is KGHDR, CDR2 SFDVKD, per germline. This CDR3 is 16 amino acids long. The CDR3 is CATSDLGGTGTDTQYF. The CDR3 coding sequence is TGTGCCACCAGTGATTTAGGCGGGACTGGCACAGATACGCAGTATTTT.

The V call is TRBV6-6, the J call TRBJ1-2; 9 bases fit TRBD1. CDR1 is MNHNY and CDR2 is SVGAGI in the germline V gene (reference sequence). The CDR3 is 15 amino acids. Trimming took 6 bases from V and 4 from J; bases not matched to a gene: 9. The CDR3 protein is CASRKDRGGTYGYTF. CDR3 DNA: TGTGCCAGCAGAAAGGACAGGGGCGGTACCTATGGCTACACCTTC.

The rearrangement links TRBV11-2 to TRBJ2-7; 10 nucleotides align to TRBD1. Losses at the gene ends were 0 bases for V and 2 bases for J; bases not matched to a gene: 4. Germline lookup yields CDR1 SGHAT and CDR2 FQNNGV. The CDR3 totals 16 residues. The CDR3 reads CASSLDVGQGTYEQYF. CDR3 nucleotides: TGTGCCAGCAGCTTAGATGTGGGACAGGGGACCTACGAGCAGTACTTC.

The gene calls are TRBV27 and TRBJ1-1; 8 bases line up with TRBD1. Germline loops: CDR1 MNHEY, CDR2 SMNVEV (reference sequence). There are 16 residues in the CDR3. The junction had 8 bases not matched to a gene; V was cut back by 5 bases and J by 0 bases. The CDR3 loop reads CASSIIRTGLNTEAFF. CDR3 nucleotide sequence: TGTGCCAGCAGTATCATAAGGACAGGGCTGAACACTGAAGCTTTCTTT.

The chain recombines TRBV7-9 with TRBJ1-1; D remains unclear. The V end was cut by 6 bases, the J end by 0 bases, with 8 bases between. The CDR3 is 13 residues long. From germline, CDR1 is SEHNR and CDR2 FQNEAQ (reference sequence). The CDR3 spells CASSFGMNTEAFF. DNA for the CDR3: TGTGCCAGCAGTTTCGGTATGAACACTGAAGCTTTCTTT.

This chain connects TRBV5-4 to TRBJ2-4; D remains ambiguous. The tail of the sequence fits TRBJ2-5 better, so the J call may be wrong. CDR1 is SGHNT and CDR2 is YYREEE in the germline V gene (reference sequence). The CDR3 has 14 amino acids. The CDR3 DNA follows: TGTGCCAGCAGCTTGGGGAACTCGGGCGAGACCCAGTACTTC. This codes for CASSLGNSGETQYF.

The V and J genes are TRBV11-3 and TRBJ2-1; 8 nucleotides line up with TRBD2. V dropped 1 base and J dropped 3; count of bases not matched to a gene: 2. The CDR3 loop spans 15 amino acids. Germline CDR1 reads SGHNT; CDR2 reads YENEEA. The DNA of the CDR3 is TGTGCCAGCAGCTTAGCGGGGGGGGACTACAATGAGCAGTTCTTC. Translated: CASSLAGGDYNEQFF.

The chain links TRBV9 to TRBJ2-1, with 7 bases fitting TRBD1. Germline V CDR1 and CDR2: SGDLS, YYNGEE. V shed 6 bases, J shed 3 bases, and the junction held 6 bases outside the gene matches. The CDR3 covers 14 residues. This chain's CDR3 is CASTPTGDYNEQFF. The CDR3 DNA sequence: TGTGCCAGCACCCCTACAGGGGACTACAATGAGCAGTTCTTC.

This clonotype was seen a handful of times. The chain is built from TRBV20-1 and TRBJ2-7; D not certain. This CDR3 region has 14 residues. CDR1 and CDR2 from the germline V gene are DFQATT and SNEGSKA (reference sequence). Trimming took 3 bases from V and 2 from J, leaving 14 bases between them. CDR3 sequence: CSASPAVTPYEQYF. CDR3 in DNA: TGCAGTGCTAGTCCTGCGGTAACCCCCTACGAGCAGTACTTC.

V usage is TRBV4-1 and J usage is TRBJ2-3, with TRBD1 as a possible D gene (6 bases). From germline, CDR1 is MGHRA and CDR2 YSYEKL. The V and J ends lost 0 bases and 2 bases respectively, with 18 bases between them. The CDR3 has 18 residues. The CDR3, as DNA: TGCGCCAGCAGCCAAGATTCGGCAGGGGCAGGCTCCACAGATACGCAGTATTTT. As protein: CASSQDSAGAGSTDTQYF.

J is TRBJ2-7 and V is TRBV9; 10 bases match TRBD2. The CDR3 extends over 15 amino acids. Germline V gives CDR1 SGDLS, CDR2 YYNGEE. Unmatched junction bases numbered 11, after V lost 4 bases and J lost 7 bases. CDR3 protein: CASSPRTSGYNEQYF. The CDR3 region has the DNA TGTGCCAGCAGCCCACGGACTAGCGGATACAATGAGCAGTACTTC.

This chain connects TRBV29-1 to TRBJ2-7; unclear D gene. V was shortened by 4 bases and J by 3 bases, with 10 bases between the two germline ends. There are 12 residues in the CDR3. Germline CDR1 is SQVTM and CDR2 is ANQGSEA. CDR3 sequence: CSVGLAGYEQYF. The CDR3 nucleotides read TGCAGCGTTGGACTGGCAGGCTACGAGCAGTACTTC.